This T cell receptor (beta chain) was captured by sequencing in a study of blood T cells in healthy people across ages. Study outcomes and limitations: The study could not conclusively compare naive and antigen-experienced cells, given its unsorted PBMCs.

Alongside a J-beta primer mix, a sample-barcoded 5' primer served in a second PCR lasting 7 to 11 cycles. One entry per CDR3 protein, called by TCRdb with MiXCR from the 5' RACE reads. The sample yields about a million distinct CDR3 sequences, around 46% seen once. In regard to this clonotype: Its antigen is still unknown.

With 5 bases removed from V and 7 bases from J, the gap between germline ends came to 12 bases. This CDR3 has 11 amino acids. The germline V gene encodes CDR1 SQVTM and CDR2 ANQGSEA. The chain is built from TRBV29-1 and TRBJ2-7; D is undetermined. The sequence was obtained from a man between 25 and 39 years old in good health. The source material was blood. In DNA, the CDR3 is TGCAGCGTTTACGGCTACAATGAGCAGTACTTC. This gives the protein CSVYGYNEQYF.